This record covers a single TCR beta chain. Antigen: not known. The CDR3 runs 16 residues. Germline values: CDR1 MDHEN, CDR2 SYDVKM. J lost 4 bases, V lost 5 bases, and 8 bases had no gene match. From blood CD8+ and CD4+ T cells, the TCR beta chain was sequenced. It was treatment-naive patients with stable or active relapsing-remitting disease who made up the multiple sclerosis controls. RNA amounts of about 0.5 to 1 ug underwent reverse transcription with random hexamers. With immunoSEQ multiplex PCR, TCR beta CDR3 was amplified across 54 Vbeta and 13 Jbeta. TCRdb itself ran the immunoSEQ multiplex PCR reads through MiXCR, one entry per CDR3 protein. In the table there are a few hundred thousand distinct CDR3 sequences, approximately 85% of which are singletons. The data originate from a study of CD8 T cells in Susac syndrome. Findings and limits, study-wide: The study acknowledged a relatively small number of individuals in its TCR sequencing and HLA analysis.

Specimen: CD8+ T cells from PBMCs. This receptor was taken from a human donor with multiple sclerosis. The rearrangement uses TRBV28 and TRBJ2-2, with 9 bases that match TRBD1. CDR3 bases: TGTGCCAGCAGTGATACAGGGGGCGCCGGCACCGGGGAGCTGTTTTTT. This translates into CASSDTGGAGTGELFF.